The sequence of this TCR beta chain was determined in a study of blood T cell repertoires in COVID-19. About the study: PBMCs, B-cell-depleted T cells, or T cells were the source of the cDNA or gDNA that made up the material.

Trimming took off 4 bases at V and 0 bases at J, with 14 bases between the two ends. This CDR3 has 16 residues. The germline V gene encodes CDR1 SGDLS and CDR2 YYNGEE. This clone was recorded a few times. Assay: immunoSEQ multiplex PCR; the TCRdb copy retains only in-frame clones and omits some. The table has 150,000 or so clones, approximately 80% seen once. Sequencing was done on a sample of peripheral blood. The chain uses TRBV9 and TRBJ2-1, with TRBD2 as a possible D gene (7 bases). The origin of this receptor is a man aged 60 to 69 with active or convalescent COVID-19. CDR3 DNA: TGTGCCAGCAGCCTATCGGGGGGCGTCTCCTACAATGAGCAGTTCTTC. Translated: CASSLSGGVSYNEQFF.